This T cell receptor (beta chain) was identified in a study of blood T cells in healthy people across ages. This clonotype was counted between two and nine times. The CDR3 has 17 residues. The germline gives CDR1 LGHNA, CDR2 YSLEER. Trimming took 3 bases from V and 5 from J; bases not matched to a gene: 8. Then a second PCR, running about 6 to 12 cycles, was carried out with a sample-barcoded 5' primer and a J-beta primer mix. With 12 random nucleotides, a template-switch adaptor tagged each individual cDNA molecule. TCRdb called the 5' RACE reads again in MiXCR, with one record for every CDR3 protein. Of 1.5 million to 2 million distinct CDR3 sequences in the sample, roughly 49% are singletons; the top ten hold 2.1%.

This receptor was obtained from a woman aged 35 to 49 in good health. The chain recombines TRBV4-3 with TRBJ2-4; 12 bases align to TRBD2. Material for sequencing was blood. CDR3 sequence reads: CASSHETLAGGQNIQYF. In DNA form, the CDR3 reads TGCGCCAGCAGCCACGAAACACTAGCGGGGGGCCAAAACATTCAGTACTTC.